The TCR beta chain described here comes from a study of blood T cell repertoires in COVID-19 (dated by TCRdb to about 2020). About the investigation overall: Collaborator samples came from the United States, Italy and Spain and covered acute and convalescent phases of COVID-19. Sample metadata almost always included a de-identified subject ID, COVID-19 status, age in years and sex. The repertoires were released in a freely available public database intended as a resource for research on the immune response to SARS-CoV-2. Subjects who had been exposed to COVID-19, were actively infected with it, or had recovered from it provided the deeply sampled blood TCRbeta repertoires that made up the dataset. The prospective study material was composed of cDNA or gDNA derived from T cells, B-cell-depleted T cells, or PBMCs. Samples were obtained from the ongoing ImmuneRACE study (first 160 participants) and from over 1,000 subjects provided by 6 global collaborators. Where available, HLA class I and class II types were obtained from metadata supplied by the sample provider rather than from assay-based typing.

V is cut by 0 bases and J by 3 bases, and the space between the germline ends is 12 bases. The germline V gene specifies MNHEY as CDR1 and SVGEGT as CDR2. The CDR3 runs 16 residues from the cysteine to the phenylalanine. Solely the CDR3 DNA is kept, with 48 bases framed from the first base. In regard to this clone: Its antigen target is currently unknown. There are no base qualities to consult, and no much larger clone falls within one base.

Participants in the prospective study were enrolled through a virtual design, were aged about 18 to 100 years, and lived in roughly 26 United States geographic areas. To assign participants to cohorts, the prospective study relied on clinical history that participants themselves reported in a screening survey and a study questionnaire. For ImmuneRACE Cohort 3, a participant was defined as recovered based on two consecutive negative NP/OP PCR tests, clearance by a healthcare professional, or resolution of symptoms. Mobile phlebotomists in the prospective study collected whole blood, serum and a nasopharyngeal or oropharyngeal swab from every participant. Participants in the prospective study had the option to provide additional blood draws and questionnaires over a roughly 2-month period. Before DNA extraction, prospective study blood samples were shipped either frozen or at room temperature. The paper as a whole reports these results and caveats: The amount of clinical and demographic metadata varied by source and participant and was provided uncurated.

TCRbeta CDR3 regions were amplified from genomic DNA by means of the immunoSEQ Assay, a bias-controlled multiplex PCR. The study's processing was this. The number of nucleated cells in each sample was estimated from the amplification of reference gene primers within the assay. Sequence reads were collapsed and filtered to measure the absolute abundance of every unique TCRbeta CDR3 rearrangement. Productive Simpson clonality was computed per sample as the square root of Simpson's diversity index over productive rearrangements. TCRdb re-hosts the immuneACCESS table, in-frame sequences only. Its copies lack some clones; in the studies checked, an unresolved V gene accounts for under half of them, and the cause for the rest is not known. V, J and clone size were drawn from that table, and D and trimming were deduced from the DNA. The sample yields 300,000 or so clones; 75% to 95% were counted once. In total, the top ten clones hold 1% to 1.3% of the sample.

What was sequenced was PBMCs or T cells enriched from blood (not recorded which). This receptor was identified in a woman in her 30s who had recovered from COVID-19. The chain employs TRBV6-2 or TRBV6-3 and TRBJ2-1; the D segment cannot be called with confidence. The CDR3 sequence is CASSYSKRENYNEQFF. The sequenced DNA is TGTGCCAGCAGTTACTCGAAGCGAGAGAACTACAATGAGCAGTTCTTC.